This TCR beta chain was sequenced for a study of CD8+CD57+ T cells in acquired aplastic anemia. Overall study: The mean DNA yield obtained from sorted CD4+ and CD8+ cells came to approximately 3.2 ug. Study conclusions and caveats: Between patients and controls, over 25 CD8+ CDR3 sequences were found in common. Patients and healthy controls showed no significant CD8+ Simpson's diversity difference.

In this sample, this clonotype turned up once. Its antigen remains unknown. The use of genomic DNA as template underpinned the TCR beta VDJ and CDR3 profiling. TCRdb ran MiXCR on the reads and lists one entry per CDR3 protein. The top ten hold 46% of the sample, which has 200,000 or so distinct CDR3 sequences, 64% seen once. CDR1 is SQVTM and CDR2 is ANQGSEA in the germline V gene. There are 12 residues in the CDR3. V was pared by 3 bases and J by 7 bases, with 12 bases between. The clonotype originates from a human donor with severe aplastic anemia or a healthy control (not recorded which). The chain recombines TRBV29-1 with TRBJ1-1; a weak D match, TRBD1 (5 bases). The sequenced sample consisted of sorted CD4+, CD8+, or CD8+CD57+ T cells (not recorded which) from PBMCs. The CDR3 DNA sequence: TGCAGCGTTGAGTTTGGAAGGGGTGAAGCTTTCTTT. Translation: CSVEFGRGEAFF.